A selection of T cell receptor beta chains follows, all from one sample in a study of graft-versus-host responses after intestinal transplantation. TCRdb's table, derived via immunoSEQ multiplex PCR, lists solely in-frame clones and lacks some. The table lists approximately 82,000 clones, about nine tenths of them singletons. These receptors' antigens are unknown. Source: unstimulated CD4+ T cells sorted from spleen or lymph node cells, taken before intestinal transplant. Source of these receptors: a human donor who received an intestinal transplant. Both conserved end residues are part of each CDR3. Fields, in order: D gene, J gene, clone size, CDR3 length, V gene, CDR3 protein, CDR3 DNA. D genes are given only for firm matches. Clone size is shown for a subset of rows, as once, few, many or a class of expanded clone.

>TRBD2|TRBJ2-1|.|14|TRBV19
CASRETSGRNEQFF
TGTGCCAGTAGAGAGACTAGCGGGCGGAATGAGCAGTTCTTC
>.|TRBJ2-1|.|15|TRBV2
CASSEEGRGGYEQFF
TGTGCCAGCAGTGAAGAGGGTAGGGGGGGCTATGAGCAGTTCTTC
>.|TRBJ1-5|.|16|TRBV27
CASSFRTPDINQPQHF
TGTGCCAGCAGTTTTAGAACCCCGGACATCAATCAGCCCCAGCATTTT
>TRBD1|TRBJ2-5|.|16|TRBV2
CASRAWGQVSRETQYF
TGTGCCAGCAGGGCGTGGGGACAGGTTTCTCGGGAGACCCAGTACTTC
>.|TRBJ1-3|.|15|TRBV5-1
CASAVGLSSGNTIYF
TGCGCCAGCGCCGTGGGACTGAGCTCTGGAAACACCATATATTTT
>.|TRBJ2-5|.|13|TRBV7-6
CASSLGGGETQYF
TGTGCCAGCAGCTTGGGAGGGGGAGAGACCCAGTACTTC
>.|TRBJ2-7|.|15|TRBV4-3
CANSQDIRGIYEQYF
TGCGCCAACAGCCAAGATATCCGCGGGATCTACGAGCAGTACTTC
>TRBD1|TRBJ1-5|.|15|TRBV11-2
CASSLGPGDSQPQHF
TGTGCCAGCAGCTTAGGGCCAGGGGACAGTCAGCCCCAGCATTTT
>.|TRBJ2-7|.|17|TRBV5-1
CASSLLSGPGSSGEQYF
TGCGCCAGCAGCCTTCTTTCCGGGCCAGGGTCTTCCGGCGAGCAGTACTTC
>.|TRBJ1-3|.|16|TRBV6-5
CASSYSAGIAGNTIYF
TGTGCCAGCAGTTACTCTGCGGGTATTGCTGGAAACACCATATATTTT
>TRBD1|TRBJ1-2|.|11|TRBV30
CAWSDRGGYTF
TGTGCCTGGAGTGACAGGGGTGGCTACACCTTC
>.|TRBJ1-2|once|13|TRBV5-1
CASSPGQNYGYTF
TGCGCCAGCAGCCCTGGACAAAACTATGGCTACACCTTC
>.|TRBJ1-3|once|14|TRBV7-2
CASSRQGLGNTIYF
TGTGCCAGCAGCCGGCAGGGGCTTGGAAACACCATATATTTT
>TRBD1|TRBJ1-5|.|15|TRBV19
CASSTRDRGYRPQHF
TGTGCCAGTAGCACCCGGGACAGGGGGTATCGGCCCCAGCATTTT
>.|TRBJ2-3|.|15|TRBV5-1
CASSLVDRTTDTQYF
TGCGCCAGCAGCTTGGTAGACAGGACCACAGATACGCAGTATTTT
>TRBD1|TRBJ2-1|.|13|TRBV9
CASGQGAQTEQFF
TGTGCCAGCGGCCAGGGGGCGCAAACTGAGCAGTTCTTC
>TRBD1|TRBJ1-3|.|14|TRBV18
CASSPTGAGNTIYF
TGTGCCAGCTCACCGACAGGGGCTGGAAACACCATATATTTT
>.|TRBJ2-3|once|12|TRBV7-2
CASSFQGLLQYF
TGTGCCAGCAGCTTCCAGGGACTTTTGCAGTATTTT
>.|TRBJ1-4|.|15|TRBV5-1
CASSTGGGTNEKLFF
TGCGCCAGCAGCACGGGAGGGGGAACTAATGAAAAACTGTTTTTT
>.|TRBJ1-2|.|15|TRBV6-6
CASSYSPGDDYGYTF
TGTGCCAGCAGTTACTCGCCAGGGGATGACTATGGCTACACCTTC
>.|TRBJ1-6|few|17|TRBV5-8
CASTNHGTSSYNSPLHF
TGTGCCAGCACTAACCACGGGACTAGCTCCTATAATTCACCCCTCCACTTT
>TRBD1|TRBJ1-4|.|16|TRBV7-9
CASSLKVAGGLEKLFF
TGTGCCAGCAGCTTAAAGGTCGCAGGGGGCCTTGAAAAACTGTTTTTT
>TRBD2|TRBJ2-3|.|16|TRBV5-1
CASSELAGRGTDTQYF
TGCGCCAGCAGCGAACTAGCGGGGAGGGGCACAGATACGCAGTATTTT
>.|TRBJ2-7|.|12|TRBV9
CASSAGSYEQYF
TGTGCCAGCAGCGCAGGGTCCTACGAGCAGTACTTC
>.|TRBJ2-1|.|13|TRBV5-1
CASRGRDYNEQFF
TGCGCCAGCAGAGGGCGGGATTACAATGAGCAGTTCTTC
>TRBD2|TRBJ2-3|.|16|TRBV4-3
CASSQGTRSSTDTQYF
TGCGCCAGCAGCCAAGGGACTAGGTCTAGCACAGATACGCAGTATTTT
>.|TRBJ1-1|.|13|TRBV6-1
CASRYDRHTEAFF
TGTGCCAGCAGATACGACAGGCACACTGAAGCTTTCTTT
>TRBD1|TRBJ1-6|few|16|TRBV19
CASSIAGTGIGSPLHF
TGTGCCAGTAGTATAGCCGGGACAGGGATCGGTTCACCCCTCCACTTT
>TRBD1|TRBJ1-2|.|17|TRBV14
CASSPLGLGTGNYGYTF
TGTGCCAGCAGCCCTTTAGGGCTCGGGACAGGGAACTATGGCTACACCTTC
>TRBD1|TRBJ2-1|.|15|TRBV27
CASRLGTGRWNEQFF
TGTGCCAGCAGACTAGGGACAGGGAGATGGAATGAGCAGTTCTTC
>.|TRBJ1-6|.|16|TRBV7-2
CASSLGGSSYNSPLHF
TGTGCCAGCAGCTTGGGCGGGAGCTCCTATAATTCACCCCTCCACTTT
>.|TRBJ2-7|.|15|TRBV12-5
CASGLGLGSTYEQYF
TGTGCTAGTGGTTTAGGTCTAGGGAGCACCTACGAGCAGTACTTC
>TRBD1|TRBJ2-7|few|14|TRBV2
CANPDRVEGYEQYF
TGTGCCAACCCAGACAGGGTTGAGGGCTACGAGCAGTACTTC
>.|TRBJ1-2|few|12|TRBV2
CASIREIYGYTF
TGTGCCAGCATCCGAGAAATCTATGGCTACACCTTC